Below, 16 T cell receptor beta chains from the same sample are listed, as sequenced in a study of Ad26.COV2.S vaccination and SARS-CoV-2 variants. Sequencing used immunoSEQ multiplex PCR; TCRdb keeps in-frame clones, though not all of them. The data contain 180,000 or so clones, 87% of them singletons. The sample here was peripheral blood, taken after recovery from COVID-19. The receptors originated from a human donor who had recovered from COVID-19.

This clone was detected once. This chain uses TRBV5-1 with TRBJ2-2; D is ambiguous. Per the germline V gene, CDR1 is SGHRS and CDR2 is YFSETQ. The CDR3 length is 14 residues. With 1 base removed from V and 3 bases from J, the gap between germline ends came to 7 bases. Here the CDR3 DNA reads TGCGCCAGCAGCTTGAACAGAGACACCGGGGAGCTGTTTTTT. This sequence encodes CASSLNRDTGELFF.

The chain joins TRBV7-8 to TRBJ2-5; maybe TRBD1 (6 bases). CDR3 length: 16 residues. The V end was cut by 5 bases, the J end by 3 bases, with 19 bases between. From germline, CDR1 is SGHVS and CDR2 FQNEAQ. The CDR3 loop reads CASSQRGRGKEETQYF. The CDR3 DNA follows: TGTGCCAGCAGCCAACGCGGTAGGGGGAAAGAAGAGACCCAGTACTTC. Supplemented by reference TRBV7-8 and TRBJ2-5, the full variable domain reads GAGVSQSPRYKVAKRGQDVALRCDPISGHVSLFWYQQALGQGPEFLTYFQNEAQLDKSGLPSDRFFAERPEGSVSTLKIQRTQQEDSAVYLCASSQRGRGKEETQYFGPGTRLLVL.

The chain has TRBV5-1 and TRBJ2-1; 8 bases align to TRBD1. Germline CDR1 and CDR2: SGHRS and YFSETQ. The CDR3 has 15 residues. V shed 2 bases and J 2 bases; nucleotides not matched to a gene: 3. CDR3 residues: CASSFGDRPYNEQFF. The DNA of the CDR3 is TGCGCCAGCAGCTTCGGGGACAGGCCCTACAATGAGCAGTTCTTC.

The J gene is TRBJ2-2, the V gene TRBV27, with 8 bases identical to TRBD2. V dropped 10 bases and J dropped 4; count of bases not matched to a gene: 8. The CDR3 loop spans 14 amino acids. Germline V gene lookup returns CDR1 MNHEY and CDR2 SMNVEV (reference sequence). The CDR3 is CATTVGGGTGELFF. The CDR3 nucleotides read TGTGCCACGACCGTCGGGGGGGGCACCGGGGAGCTGTTTTTT.

CDR3 sequence reads: CAISQGARNSPLHF. CDR3 nucleotide sequence: TGTGCCATCAGTCAGGGGGCGCGGAATTCACCCCTCCACTTT. The V and J genes are TRBV10-3 and TRBJ1-6, with 8 positions matching TRBD1. This CDR3 spans 14 amino acids. Germline CDR1 ENHRY, CDR2 SYGVKD. V shed 5 bases and J 7 bases; nucleotides not matched to a gene: 4.

The V and J genes are TRBV6-5 and TRBJ2-3; 8 bases map to TRBD2. Germline V lookup: CDR1 MNHEY, CDR2 SVGAGI. The CDR3 loop spans 15 amino acids. V shed 6 bases, J shed 2 bases, and the junction held 7 bases outside the gene matches. CDR3 region: CASSRAGVITDTQYF. DNA for the CDR3: TGTGCCAGCAGCCGAGCGGGAGTAATCACAGATACGCAGTATTTT.

The rearrangement links TRBV24-1 to TRBJ1-2; D unresolved. V shed 2 bases and J shed 5 bases, with 5 bases lying between them. Looked up from germline, CDR1 is KGHDR and CDR2 is SFDVKD. The CDR3 covers 12 residues. The CDR3 here is CATSDYTYGYTF. DNA for the CDR3: TGTGCCACCAGTGATTATACGTATGGCTACACCTTC.

The CDR3, as DNA: TGTGCCAGCTCACTGACCCGGGTCCAGGAATGGACCCAGTACTTC. Translating gives CASSLTRVQEWTQYF. The chain recombines TRBV18 with TRBJ2-5; D unresolved. V lost 4 bases to trimming and J lost 7 bases, with 19 bases between them. This CDR3 region has 15 residues. The germline V gene has CDR1 KGHSH and CDR2 LQKENI. The entire variable domain, with the rest obtained from reference TRBV18 and TRBJ2-5, is as follows: NAGVMQNPRHLVRRRGQEARLRCSPMKGHSHVYWYRQLPEEGLKFMVYLQKENIIDESGMPKERFSAEFPKEGPSILRIQQVVRGDSAAYFCASSLTRVQEWTQYFGPGTRLLVL.

The rearrangement links TRBV14 to TRBJ1-3; D unresolved. CDR3 length equals 13 residues. Germline assignment: CDR1 SGHDN and CDR2 FVKESK. Deletions cut 2 bases from V and 5 bases from J, with 7 bases between. Here the CDR3 DNA reads TGTGCCAGCAGCCAATTTTTAAGAAACACCATATATTTT. Translation: CASSQFLRNTIYF.

This rearrangement joins TRBV18 to TRBJ1-1, with D possibly being TRBD1 (5 bases). V lost 3 bases and J 1 base, leaving 9 bases between the germline ends. The V gene's germline CDR1 is KGHSH and CDR2 LQKENI. The CDR3 sequence is 14 residues long. In DNA, the CDR3 is TGTGCCAGCTCACCTGTCAGGGAGAACACTGAAGCTTTCTTT. Protein: CASSPVRENTEAFF.

The chain is built from TRBV6-4 and TRBJ2-5, with 7 bases fitting TRBD2. CDR1 is MRHNA, CDR2 SNTAGT, per germline. The ends lost 5 bases at V and 3 bases at J; junction bases unmatched: 6. CDR3 length: 14 amino acids. CDR3 protein: CASSLRGFKETQYF. The CDR3 region has the DNA TGTGCCAGCAGTCTGCGGGGGTTTAAAGAGACCCAGTACTTC.

This chain joins TRBV10-3 and TRBJ2-5; 7 bases agree with TRBD1. The CDR3 totals 13 residues. V was clipped by 7 bases and J by 2 bases; unmatched bases: 4. Germline values: CDR1 ENHRY, CDR2 SYGVKD. The CDR3 reads CAIKDRQQETQYF. CDR3 coding DNA: TGTGCCATCAAGGACAGGCAACAAGAGACCCAGTACTTC.

This chain links TRBV9 with TRBJ2-3; TRBD2 might be the D (6 bases). Germline V gene data show CDR1 as SGDLS and CDR2 as YYNGEE. This CDR3 comprises 14 residues. V gave up 3 bases and J gave up 8 bases, with 16 bases separating them. CDR3 nucleotides: TGTGCCAGCAGCGAGCGGTCCCTGGGGGGTACGCAGTATTTT. Encoded protein: CASSERSLGGTQYF.

This chain joins TRBV21-1 and TRBJ1-2. TRBV21-1 is annotated as a pseudogene. This CDR3 is 16 amino acids long. As DNA, the CDR3 is TGTGCCAGCATCCCTCGGCCGGCCGCTAGCCGCTATGGCTACACCTTC. Its protein product is CASIPRPAASRYGYTF.

The chain joins TRBV30 to TRBJ1-4; maybe TRBD1 (5 bases). The CDR3 runs 19 residues. Trimming took 0 bases from V and 1 from J, leaving 21 bases between them. Germline CDR1 reads GTSNPN; CDR2 reads SVGIG (reference sequence). The CDR3 loop is CAWSVMGYKGAQTNEKLFF. The CDR3 coding sequence is TGTGCCTGGAGTGTAATGGGATACAAAGGGGCCCAAACTAATGAAAAACTGTTTTTT.

In this sample, this clone turned up once. The CDR3 nucleotides read TGCAGTGCTAGTGGGGCGGGGAGGGGAAATGAGCAGTTCTTC. This sequence encodes CSASGAGRGNEQFF. The chain has TRBV20-1 and TRBJ2-1; 7 bases align to TRBD2. V shed 3 bases, J shed 7 bases, and the junction held 9 bases outside the gene matches. The CDR3 has 14 amino acids. CDR1 and CDR2 (germline): DFQATT, SNEGSKA (reference sequence).